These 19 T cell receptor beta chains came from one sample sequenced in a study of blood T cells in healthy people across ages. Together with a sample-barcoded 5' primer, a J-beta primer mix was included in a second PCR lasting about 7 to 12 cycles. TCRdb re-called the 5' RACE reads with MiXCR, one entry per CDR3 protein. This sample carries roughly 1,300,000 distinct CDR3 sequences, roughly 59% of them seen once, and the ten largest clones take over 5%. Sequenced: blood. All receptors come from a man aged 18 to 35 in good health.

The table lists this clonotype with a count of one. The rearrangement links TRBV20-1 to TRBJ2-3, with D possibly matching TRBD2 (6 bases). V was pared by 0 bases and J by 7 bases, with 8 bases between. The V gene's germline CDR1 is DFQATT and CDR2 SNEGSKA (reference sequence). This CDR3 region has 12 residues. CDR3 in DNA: TGCAGTGCTAGAGAACTAGCTTATACGCAGTATTTT. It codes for CSARELAYTQYF.

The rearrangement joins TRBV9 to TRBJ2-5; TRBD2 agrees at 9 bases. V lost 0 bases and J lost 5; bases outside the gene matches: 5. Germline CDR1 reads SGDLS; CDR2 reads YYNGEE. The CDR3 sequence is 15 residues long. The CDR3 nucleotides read TGTGCCAGCAGCGTAGGCGGGGGGGCCAGGGAGACCCAGTACTTC. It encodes CASSVGGGARETQYF. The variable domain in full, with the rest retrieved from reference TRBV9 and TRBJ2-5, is DSGVTQTPKHLITATGQRVTLRCSPRSGDLSVYWYQQSLDQGLQFLIQYYNGEERAKGNILERFSAQQFPDLHSELNLSSLELGDSALYFCASSVGGGARETQYFGPGTRLLVL.

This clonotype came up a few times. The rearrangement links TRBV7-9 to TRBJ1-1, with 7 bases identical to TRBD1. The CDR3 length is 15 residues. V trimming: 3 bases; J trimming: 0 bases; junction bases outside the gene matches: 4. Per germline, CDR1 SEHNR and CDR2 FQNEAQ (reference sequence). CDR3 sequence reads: CASSFGTVMNTEAFF. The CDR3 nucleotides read TGTGCCAGCAGCTTCGGGACAGTCATGAACACTGAAGCTTTCTTT.

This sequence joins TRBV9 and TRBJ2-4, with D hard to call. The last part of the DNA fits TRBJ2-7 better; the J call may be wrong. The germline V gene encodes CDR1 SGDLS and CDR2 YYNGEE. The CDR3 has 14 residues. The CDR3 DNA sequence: TGTGCCAGCAGCGCCCAGCCCGACCCAGGCGAGCAGTACTTC. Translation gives CASSAQPDPGEQYF.

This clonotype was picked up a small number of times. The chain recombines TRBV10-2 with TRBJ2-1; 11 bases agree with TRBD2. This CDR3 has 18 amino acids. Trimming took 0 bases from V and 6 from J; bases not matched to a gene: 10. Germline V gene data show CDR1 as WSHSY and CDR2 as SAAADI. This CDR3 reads CASSESGPSGGSFNEQFF. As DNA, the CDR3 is TGCGCCAGCAGTGAGTCGGGGCCTAGCGGGGGGTCGTTCAATGAGCAGTTCTTC.

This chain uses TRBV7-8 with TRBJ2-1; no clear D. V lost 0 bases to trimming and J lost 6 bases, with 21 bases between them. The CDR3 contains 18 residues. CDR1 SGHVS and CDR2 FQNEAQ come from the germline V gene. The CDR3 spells CASSLAGPTQLIGNEQFF. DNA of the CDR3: TGTGCCAGCAGCTTAGCGGGTCCTACACAACTAATAGGCAATGAGCAGTTCTTC.

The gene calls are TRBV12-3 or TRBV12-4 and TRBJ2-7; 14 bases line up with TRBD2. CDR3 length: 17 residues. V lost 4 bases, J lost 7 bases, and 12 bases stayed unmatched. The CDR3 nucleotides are TGTGCCAGCAGTTCCGGGACTAGCGGGAGTGGGGACAATGAGCAGTACTTC. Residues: CASSSGTSGSGDNEQYF.

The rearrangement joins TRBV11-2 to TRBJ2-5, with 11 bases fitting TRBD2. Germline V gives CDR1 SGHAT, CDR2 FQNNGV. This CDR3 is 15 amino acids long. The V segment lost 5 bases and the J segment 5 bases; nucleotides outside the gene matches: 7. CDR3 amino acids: CASSVLAGGLETQYF. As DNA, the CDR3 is TGTGCCAGCAGCGTTTTAGCGGGGGGGCTGGAGACCCAGTACTTC.

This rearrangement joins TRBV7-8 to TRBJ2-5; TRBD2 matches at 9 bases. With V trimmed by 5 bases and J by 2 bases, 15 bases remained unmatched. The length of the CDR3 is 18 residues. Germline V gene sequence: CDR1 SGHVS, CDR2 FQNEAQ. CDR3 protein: CASSRGREGLRGQETQYF. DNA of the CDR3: TGTGCCAGCAGCCGGGGGCGGGAGGGTTTAAGAGGGCAAGAGACCCAGTACTTC.

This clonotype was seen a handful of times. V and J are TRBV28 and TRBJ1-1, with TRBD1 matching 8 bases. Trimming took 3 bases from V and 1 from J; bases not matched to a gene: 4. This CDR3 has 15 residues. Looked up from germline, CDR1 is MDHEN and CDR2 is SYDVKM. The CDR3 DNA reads TGTGCCAGCAGTTTTAAGGGGACAGGGAACACTGAAGCTTTCTTT. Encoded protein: CASSFKGTGNTEAFF.

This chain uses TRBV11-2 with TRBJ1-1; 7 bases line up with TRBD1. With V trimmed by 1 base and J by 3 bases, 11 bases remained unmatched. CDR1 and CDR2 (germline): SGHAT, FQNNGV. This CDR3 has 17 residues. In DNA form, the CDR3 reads TGTGCCAGCAGCTTAGGCTGCCAGGGGGGGGACTACACTGAAGCTTTCTTT. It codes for CASSLGCQGGDYTEAFF. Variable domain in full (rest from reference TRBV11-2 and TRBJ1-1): EAGVAQSPRYKIIEKRQSVAFWCNPISGHATLYWYQQILGQGPKLLIQFQNNGVVDDSQLPKDRFSAERLKGVDSTLKIQPAKLEDSAVYLCASSLGCQGGDYTEAFFGQGTRLTVV.

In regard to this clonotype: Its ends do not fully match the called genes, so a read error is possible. In DNA, the CDR3 is TGTGCCAACAGCTTAAGTGGGCTAGCAAAAGATACGCAGTATTTT. It is translated as CANSLSGLAKDTQYF. V is TRBV13 and J is TRBJ2-3, with a possible D match to TRBD2 (5 bases). CDR1 is PRHDT, CDR2 FYEKMQ, per germline (reference sequence). This CDR3 has 15 amino acids.

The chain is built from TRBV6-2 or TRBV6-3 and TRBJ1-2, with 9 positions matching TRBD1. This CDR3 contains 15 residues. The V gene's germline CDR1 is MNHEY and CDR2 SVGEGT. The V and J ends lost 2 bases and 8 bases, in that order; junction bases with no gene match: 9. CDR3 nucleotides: TGTGCCAGCAGTTACCGGACAGGGGAAACCGACGGCTACACCTTC. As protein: CASSYRTGETDGYTF.

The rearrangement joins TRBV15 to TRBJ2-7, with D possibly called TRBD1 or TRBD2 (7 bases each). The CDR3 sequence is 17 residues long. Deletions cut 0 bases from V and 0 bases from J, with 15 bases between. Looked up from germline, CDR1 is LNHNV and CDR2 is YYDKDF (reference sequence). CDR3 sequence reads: CATSRDQGGSISYEQYF. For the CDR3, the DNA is TGTGCCACCAGCAGAGATCAGGGGGGGTCTATCTCCTACGAGCAGTACTTC.

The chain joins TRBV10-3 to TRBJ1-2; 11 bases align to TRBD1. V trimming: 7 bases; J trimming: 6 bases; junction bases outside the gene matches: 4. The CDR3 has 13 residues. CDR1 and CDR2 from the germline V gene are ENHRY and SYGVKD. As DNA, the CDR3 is TGTGCCATCAAAGCGGGACAGGGGGATGGCTACACCTTC. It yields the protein CAIKAGQGDGYTF.

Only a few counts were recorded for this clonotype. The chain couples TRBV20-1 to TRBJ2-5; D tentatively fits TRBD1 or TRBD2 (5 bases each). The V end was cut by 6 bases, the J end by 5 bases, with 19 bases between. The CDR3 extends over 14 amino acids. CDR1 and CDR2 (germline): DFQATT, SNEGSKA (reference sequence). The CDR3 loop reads CSAFPNAGAETQYF. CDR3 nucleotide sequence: TGCAGTGCATTCCCAAATGCCGGGGCCGAGACCCAGTACTTC.

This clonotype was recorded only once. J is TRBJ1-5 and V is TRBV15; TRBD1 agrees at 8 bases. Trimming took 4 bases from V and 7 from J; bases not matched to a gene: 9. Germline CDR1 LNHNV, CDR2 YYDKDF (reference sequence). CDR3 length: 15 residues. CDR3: CATSISRGLGQPQHF. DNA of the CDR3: TGTGCCACCAGCATTTCCAGGGGGCTAGGCCAGCCCCAGCATTTT.

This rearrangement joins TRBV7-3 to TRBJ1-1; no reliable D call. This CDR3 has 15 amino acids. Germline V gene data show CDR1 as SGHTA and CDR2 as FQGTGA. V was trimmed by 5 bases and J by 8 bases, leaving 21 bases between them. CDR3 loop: CASSLVRSLNGEAFF. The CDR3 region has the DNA TGTGCCAGCAGCCTAGTGAGGAGTTTGAACGGGGAAGCTTTCTTT.

CDR3 sequence (DNA): TGTGCCAGCAGTACAAACCCAGGGGGCGAGCCGCCCCAGCATTTT. Protein: CASSTNPGGEPPQHF. This sequence joins TRBV27 and TRBJ1-5, with 8 bases identical to TRBD1. The V and J ends lost 5 bases and 9 bases, in that order; junction bases with no gene match: 12. The CDR3 runs to 15 residues. Germline-derived CDR1 and CDR2 are MNHEY and SMNVEV (reference sequence).